This TCR beta chain was sequenced for a study of cytomegalovirus exposure and HLA in healthy donors (TCRdb year 2017). In terms of the full investigation: An earlier analysis of roughly 630 of the donors reported approximately 270 Gb of sequence data and 117 million unique TCR beta sequences from 150 million to 200 million T cells. Across some 400 genotyped donors of the cohort, an average of about 240,000 unique TCR beta nucleotide sequences per donor were sequenced, and roughly a sixth of those sequences were non-productive. All discovery cohort repertoires had been generated using a single sequencing platform. An early release covering over 500 HLA-typed donors comprised approximately 300 gigabases of sequencing data and tens of millions of unique TCR sequences. In an earlier analysis of a few hundred of the donors, high-throughput TCR beta sequencing was used to judge whether each TCR beta V gene segment behaved as functional or pseudogenic. Among the approximately 430 genotyped donors, approximately 82% belonged to the genetic ancestry cluster associated with self-reported Caucasian donors. The aim of the study was to test whether cataloging public T cell receptors could identify signatures of past pathogen exposure. HLA typing included class I and class II loci at four-digit resolution. High-throughput TCR immunosequencing, statistical association of individual TCRs with disease status, and machine learning were combined to predict cytomegalovirus infection status. The T cell repertoires of around 670 subjects were profiled by immunosequencing and related to cytomegalovirus serostatus. Alongside the repertoire data, information on donor age, sex, ethnicity and CMV serostatus was compiled. Typing coverage varied by locus: roughly 629-630 donors for A, B, C, DRB1 and DQB1; more than 500 for DQA1; about 590 for DPA1; about 450 for DPB1. In addition to the first cohort of 666 subjects, a separate validation cohort of about 120 different subjects was used. About five DR-DQ haplotypes were treated as single units for association and clustering because of strong linkage in the cohort. The later analysis used no new phenotypic data to find candidate immune exposures, relying instead on TCR beta sequences and their occurrence across donors. A later analysis re-analyzed previously published TCR beta repertoires from about 600 donors and added high-resolution HLA genotyping to study TCR occurrence patterns. A later genetic analysis took genome-wide SNP genotypes for about three fifths of the 666 donors and used that subset as a discovery cohort.

The CDR3 measures 14 amino acids from cysteine to phenylalanine. Here the CDR3 DNA is all that survives: 42 bases in frame from base 1. CDR1 SGHTS and CDR2 YDEGEE were looked up in the germline V gene. Trimming removed 4 bases from V and 0 bases from J, leaving 10 bases between the germline ends. Study-wide conclusions, independent of this receptor: The only immune exposure information available for the cohort was CMV serostatus. In this cohort, only TCR beta chains were sequenced, and detectable features were limited by the absence of alpha or paired-chain data. Strong co-occurrence of HLA alleles, especially DR and DQ, made assigning TCR associations to individual alleles difficult. Because counts were too low, some 17 rarely observed V segments, including chromosome 9 orphons, were left out of the earlier analysis of 500 to 750 of the donors. A later analysis found that HLA-associated TCR beta chains were more clonally expanded and had lower generation probabilities than equally common non-associated chains. In both the original and validation cohorts, the classifier was reported to diagnose cytomegalovirus status with high specificity and sensitivity. Because some donors lacked HLA typing at each locus, the association tests relied only on the typed subset. According to a later genetic analysis, donors in an Asian-associated ancestry cluster had fewer N-insertions in productive TCRs than the approximately 630-donor mean. A few of the identified cytomegalovirus-associated TCR beta chains were confirmed in vitro to be specific for cytomegalovirus antigens. In a later analysis, 16,951 TCR beta sequences were associated with specific HLA alleles at a false discovery rate of 0.05. The presence/absence analyses assumed that sequencing depth was roughly uniform across donors, and that assumption may not be true. According to a later analysis, most CMV-associated TCR beta chains appeared to be HLA-restricted, and the HLA associations seemed to be driven largely by CMV exposure. According to a later analysis, parvovirus B19, influenza, CMV and Epstein-Barr virus appeared linked to several top co-occurrence clusters. An earlier analysis of approximately 500 of the donors showed that most TCR beta V segments appeared in productive rearrangements either about 87% or about 30% of the time, which broadly matched IMGT annotations. A further reported finding was that TCR beta sequences accurately predicted the HLA-A and HLA-B alleles for most subjects in the first cohort. A cluster of highly shared sequence variants was judged likely to be a technical artifact of the sequencing pipeline. According to a later analysis, TCR association rates differed among HLA loci, with DRB1 alleles showing the most associated TCRs and HLA-C alleles showing the fewest. An association between a missense DCLRE1C variant and V-gene and J-gene trimming of TCR beta chains was found in a later genetic analysis and replicated in an independent cohort. The authors suggested that the approach could potentially be generalized to other disease states and immunological phenotypes. Some IMGT-functional V segments, including TRBV6-2 and TRBV6-3, could not be distinguished by the 87-base-pair reads and were therefore excluded. The study gave a list of roughly 150 TCR beta chains associated with cytomegalovirus. Across donors, most TCR sequences were observed very rarely, whereas some public TCRs were present in many individuals. Correlated functional status among segregating V segments might be attributable to linkage disequilibrium, but an unknown experimental factor could not be ruled out.

In total, just over 650 healthy bone marrow donors made up the cohort. At the time of sampling, every cohort member was nominally healthy, though immune exposures that went unrecorded were likely present. CMV serostatus was positive for 289 and negative for about 50% of the roughly 700 cohort members, and was not recorded for this donor. Each donor provided a peripheral blood sample, and peripheral blood mononuclear cells were used for TCR beta sequencing. Genomic DNA was extracted from the blood cell samples with the Qiagen DNeasy Blood Extraction Kit. With regard to this clone: There is no known antigen for this receptor. Base qualities are not provided; no much larger clone lies one nucleotide away.

Receptor libraries were prepared by the immunoSEQ multiplex PCR assay. For the multiplex PCR, a mixture combining 60 forward primers for TCR Vbeta segments and 13 reverse primers for TCR Jbeta segments was used. The CDR3 region of rearranged TCR beta genes was amplified from genomic DNA by a multiplex PCR assay. On the Illumina HiSeq System, the amplified TCR beta libraries were sequenced as 87-base-pair reads. As for the original processing: Across the roughly 640 repertoires, a later analysis counted tens of millions of unique TCR beta chains, 8.5 million to 12 million of which were shared by at least two donors. A nearest-neighbor algorithm error-corrected the raw reads and collapsed the reads into unique sequences, merging closely related sequences to remove PCR and sequencing errors. CDR3 sequences were aligned to IMGT reference sequences to assign V, D and J gene segments. For a sequence to be retained, at least a six-nucleotide match to both a V gene segment and a J gene segment was required. Rearrangements were called productive when the CDR3 lacked stop codons and stayed in frame with V and J; all others were non-productive. Following IMGT convention, CDR3 was defined as the stretch from the second conserved V-encoded cysteine to the conserved J-encoded phenylalanine. The earlier analysis of some 600 of the donors excluded sequences that lacked an unambiguous match to a single V gene segment. In an earlier analysis of a few hundred of the donors, a V segment was called functional when productive rearrangements were above 56.7%, and segregating when the standard deviation between donors exceeded 5%. A statistical classification framework was developed to diagnose cytomegalovirus status using the catalog of TCR beta chain sequences. In a later analysis, V and J genes were assigned by comparing TCR nucleotide sequences against IMGT/GENE-DB human TR gene sequences. The TCRdist pipeline was used in a later analysis to assign CDR3 sequences and most-parsimonious VDJ recombination scenarios. A later analysis defined each TCR beta chain by its CDR3 amino acid sequence plus V-gene family, and excluded reads lacking a unique V-gene family. In a later analysis, nearly 600 highly shared, low-generation-probability nucleotide sequences were removed to address suspected cross-contamination and a sequencing artifact. In a later analysis, a clonal expansion index was calculated for each public chain from normalized within-repertoire ranks of inferred template counts. In a later analysis, generation probabilities were computed with a VDJ recombination model fitted to out-of-frame rearrangements, and the resulting probabilities were checked against IGoR. A later analysis scored TCR-TCR, TCR-HLA and TCR-CMV co-occurrence with hypergeometric tests, applying a repertoire-size bias correction to TCR pairs. In a later analysis, false discovery rates were estimated by permuting HLA or CMV assignments 20 times. In a later analysis, co-occurring TCRs were grouped using DBSCAN, and TCRdist sequence similarity was added for clustering within HLA-allele-positive subsets. Co-occurrence clustering excluded repertoires with fewer than 30,000 or more than 120,000 public chains, plus five with anomalous nucleotide sharing. The immuneACCESS repertoire file appears here via TCRdb, limited to in-frame rearrangements. These files lack a portion of the clones; in checked studies, under half of the deficit traces to unresolved V genes, and the cause of the others is not known. The DNA gave D and trimming, while V, J and clone size come from that table. The sample data list approximately 160,000 clones, and around 85% of these were observed just once. Around 2% of the sample is taken by the ten largest.

Material for sequencing was PBMCs. The receptor was derived from a human donor in good health. The rearrangement joined TRBV5-8 to TRBJ2-5, with an unclear D gene assignment. The DNA sequence reads TGTGCCAGCAGCCCTTTAGTACACCAAGAGACCCAGTACTTC. The encoded protein is CASSPLVHQETQYF. Where the CDR3 stops, the reference TRBV5-8 and TRBJ2-5 genes take over; the full variable domain is EAGVTQSPTHLIKTRGQQATLRCSPISGHTSVYWYQQALGLGLQFLLWYDEGEERNRGNFPPRFSGRQFPNYSSELNVNALELEDSALYLCASSPLVHQETQYFGPGTRLLVL.